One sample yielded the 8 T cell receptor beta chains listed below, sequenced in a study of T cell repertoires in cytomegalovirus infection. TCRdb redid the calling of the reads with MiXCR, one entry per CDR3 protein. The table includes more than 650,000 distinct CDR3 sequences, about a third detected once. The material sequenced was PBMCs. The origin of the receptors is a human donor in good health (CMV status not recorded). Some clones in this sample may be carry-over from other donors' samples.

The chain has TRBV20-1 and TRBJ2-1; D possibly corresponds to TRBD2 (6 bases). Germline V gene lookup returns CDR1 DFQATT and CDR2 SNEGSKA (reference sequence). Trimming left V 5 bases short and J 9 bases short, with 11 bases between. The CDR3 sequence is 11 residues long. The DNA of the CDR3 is TGCAGTGCTCAACGGGGGACTGAGCAGTTCTTC. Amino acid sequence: CSAQRGTEQFF.

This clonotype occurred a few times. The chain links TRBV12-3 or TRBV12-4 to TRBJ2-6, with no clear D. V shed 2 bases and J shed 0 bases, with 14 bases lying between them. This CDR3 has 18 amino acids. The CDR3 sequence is CASSLRARLVSGANVLTF. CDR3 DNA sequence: TGTGCCAGCAGTTTACGGGCACGCCTAGTCTCTGGGGCCAACGTCCTGACTTTC.

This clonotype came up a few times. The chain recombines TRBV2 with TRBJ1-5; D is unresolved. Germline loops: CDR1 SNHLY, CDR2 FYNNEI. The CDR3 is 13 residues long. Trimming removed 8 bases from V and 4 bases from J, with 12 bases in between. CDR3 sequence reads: CASGDLTNQPQHF. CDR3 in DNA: TGTGCCAGCGGGGATCTCACAAATCAGCCCCAGCATTTT.

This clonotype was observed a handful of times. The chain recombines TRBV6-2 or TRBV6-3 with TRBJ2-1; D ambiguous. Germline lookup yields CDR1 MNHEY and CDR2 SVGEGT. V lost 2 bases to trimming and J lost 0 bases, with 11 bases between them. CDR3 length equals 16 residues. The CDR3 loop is CASSYGTTSSYNEQFF. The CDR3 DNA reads TGTGCCAGCAGTTACGGCACCACGAGCTCCTACAATGAGCAGTTCTTC.

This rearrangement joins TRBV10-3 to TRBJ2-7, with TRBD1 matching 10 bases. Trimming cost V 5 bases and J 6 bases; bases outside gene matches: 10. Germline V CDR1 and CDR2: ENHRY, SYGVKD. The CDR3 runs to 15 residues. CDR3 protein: CAISPRQGAITEQYF. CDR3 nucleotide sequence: TGTGCCATCAGTCCCAGACAGGGGGCCATTACCGAGCAGTACTTC.

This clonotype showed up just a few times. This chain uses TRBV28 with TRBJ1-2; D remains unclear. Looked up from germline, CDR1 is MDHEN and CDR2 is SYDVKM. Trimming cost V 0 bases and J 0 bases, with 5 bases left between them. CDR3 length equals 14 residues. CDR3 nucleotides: TGTGCCAGCAGTTTATGGGATTCTAACTATGGCTACACCTTC. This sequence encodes CASSLWDSNYGYTF.

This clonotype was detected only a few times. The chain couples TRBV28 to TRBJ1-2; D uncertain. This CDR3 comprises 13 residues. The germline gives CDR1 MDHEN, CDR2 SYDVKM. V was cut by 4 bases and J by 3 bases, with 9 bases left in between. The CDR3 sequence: CASSSNTYYGYTF. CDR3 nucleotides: TGTGCCAGCAGTTCGAACACCTACTATGGCTACACCTTC.

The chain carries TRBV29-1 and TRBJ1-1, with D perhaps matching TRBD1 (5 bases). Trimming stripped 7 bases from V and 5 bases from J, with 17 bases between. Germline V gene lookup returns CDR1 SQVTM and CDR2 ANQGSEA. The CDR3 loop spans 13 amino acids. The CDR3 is CSAPAGIGTEAFF. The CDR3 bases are TGCAGCGCCCCCGCAGGGATTGGAACTGAAGCTTTCTTT.